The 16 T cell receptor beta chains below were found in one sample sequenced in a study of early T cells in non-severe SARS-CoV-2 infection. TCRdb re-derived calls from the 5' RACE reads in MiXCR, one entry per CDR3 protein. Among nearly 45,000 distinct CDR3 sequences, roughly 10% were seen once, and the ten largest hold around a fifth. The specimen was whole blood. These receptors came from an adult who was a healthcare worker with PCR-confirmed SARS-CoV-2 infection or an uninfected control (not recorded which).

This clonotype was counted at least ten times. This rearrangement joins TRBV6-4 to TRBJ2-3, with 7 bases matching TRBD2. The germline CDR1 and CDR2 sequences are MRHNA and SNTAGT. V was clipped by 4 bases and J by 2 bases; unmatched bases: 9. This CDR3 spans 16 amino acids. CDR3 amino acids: CASSVTGTKNTDTQYF. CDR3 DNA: TGTGCCAGCAGTGTCACCGGGACTAAAAACACAGATACGCAGTATTTT.

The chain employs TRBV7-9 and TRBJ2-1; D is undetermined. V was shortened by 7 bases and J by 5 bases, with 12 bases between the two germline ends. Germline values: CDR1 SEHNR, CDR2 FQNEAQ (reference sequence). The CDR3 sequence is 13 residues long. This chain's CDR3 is CASTLTGNNEQFF. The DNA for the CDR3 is TGTGCCAGCACCCTGACTGGGAACAATGAGCAGTTCTTC.

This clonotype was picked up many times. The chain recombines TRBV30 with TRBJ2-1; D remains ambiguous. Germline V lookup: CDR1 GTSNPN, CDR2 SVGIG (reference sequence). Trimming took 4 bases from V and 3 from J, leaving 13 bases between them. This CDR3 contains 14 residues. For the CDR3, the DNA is TGTGCCTGGACCCCGCAGGTCCGCTACAATGAGCAGTTCTTC. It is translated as CAWTPQVRYNEQFF. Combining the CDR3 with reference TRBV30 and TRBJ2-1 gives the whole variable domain SQTIHQWPATLVQPVGSPLSLECTVEGTSNPNLYWYRQAAGRGLQLLFYSVGIGQISSEVPQNLSASRPQDRQFILSSKKLLLSDSGFYLCAWTPQVRYNEQFFGPGTRLTVL.

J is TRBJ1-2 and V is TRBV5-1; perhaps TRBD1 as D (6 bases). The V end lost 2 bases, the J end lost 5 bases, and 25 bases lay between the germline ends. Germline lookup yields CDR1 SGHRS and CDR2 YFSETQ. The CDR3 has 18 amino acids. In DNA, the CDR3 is TGCGCCAGCAGCTTAGAGGACAGCTCGGGGTCAGTGTTATATGGCTACACCTTC. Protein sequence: CASSLEDSSGSVLYGYTF.

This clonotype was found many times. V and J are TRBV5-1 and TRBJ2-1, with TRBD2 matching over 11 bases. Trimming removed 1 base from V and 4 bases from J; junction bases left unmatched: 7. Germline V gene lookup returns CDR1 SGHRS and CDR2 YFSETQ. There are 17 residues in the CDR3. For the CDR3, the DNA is TGCGCCAGCAGCTTGACACGAACTAGCGGGAGTTACAATGAGCAGTTCTTC. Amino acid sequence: CASSLTRTSGSYNEQFF.

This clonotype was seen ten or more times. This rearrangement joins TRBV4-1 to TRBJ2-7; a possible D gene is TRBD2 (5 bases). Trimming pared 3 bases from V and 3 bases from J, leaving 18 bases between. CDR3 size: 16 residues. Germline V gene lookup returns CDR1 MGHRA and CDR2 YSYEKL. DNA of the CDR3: TGCGCCAGCAGCCAGGTCCCCAAGAGGAGGTTCTACGAGCAGTACTTC. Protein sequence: CASSQVPKRRFYEQYF.

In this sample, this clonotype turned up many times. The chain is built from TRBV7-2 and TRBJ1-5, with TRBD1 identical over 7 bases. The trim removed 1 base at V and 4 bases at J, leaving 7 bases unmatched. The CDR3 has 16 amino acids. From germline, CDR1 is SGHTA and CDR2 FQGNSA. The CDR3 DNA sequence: TGTGCCAGCAGCTTAGGCGTACCGGGACAGAATCAGCCCCAGCATTTT. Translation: CASSLGVPGQNQPQHF. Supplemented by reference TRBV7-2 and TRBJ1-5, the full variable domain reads GAGVSQSPSNKVTEKGKDVELRCDPISGHTALYWYRQSLGQGLEFLIYFQGNSAPDKSGLPSDRFSAERTGGSVSTLTIQRTQQEDSAVYLCASSLGVPGQNQPQHFGDGTRLSIL.

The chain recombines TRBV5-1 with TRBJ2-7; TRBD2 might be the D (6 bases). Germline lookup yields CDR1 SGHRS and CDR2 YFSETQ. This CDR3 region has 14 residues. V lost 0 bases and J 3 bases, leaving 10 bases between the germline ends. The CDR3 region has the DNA TGCGCCAGCAGCTTGGCCGGGGGTAGCTACGAGCAGTACTTC. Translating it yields CASSLAGGSYEQYF.

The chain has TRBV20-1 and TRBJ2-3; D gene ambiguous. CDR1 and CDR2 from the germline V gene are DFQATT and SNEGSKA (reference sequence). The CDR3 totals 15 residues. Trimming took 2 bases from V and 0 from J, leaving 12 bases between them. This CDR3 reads CSARKTRTSTDTQYF. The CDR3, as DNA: TGCAGTGCTAGAAAGACCAGAACTAGCACAGATACGCAGTATTTT.

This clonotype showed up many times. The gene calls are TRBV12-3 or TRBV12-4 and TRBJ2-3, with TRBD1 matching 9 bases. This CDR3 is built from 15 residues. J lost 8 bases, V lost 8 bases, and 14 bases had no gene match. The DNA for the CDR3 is TGTGCCAGCCGGCCGACAGGGGGGAAGTTTGCTACGCAGTATTTT. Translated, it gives CASRPTGGKFATQYF.

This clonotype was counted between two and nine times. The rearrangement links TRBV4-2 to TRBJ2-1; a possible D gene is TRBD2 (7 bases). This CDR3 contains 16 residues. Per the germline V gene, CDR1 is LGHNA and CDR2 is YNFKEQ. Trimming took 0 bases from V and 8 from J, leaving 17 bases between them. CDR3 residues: CASSQEPSGTRDEQFF. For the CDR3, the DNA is TGTGCCAGCAGCCAAGAACCCAGCGGGACAAGGGATGAGCAGTTCTTC.

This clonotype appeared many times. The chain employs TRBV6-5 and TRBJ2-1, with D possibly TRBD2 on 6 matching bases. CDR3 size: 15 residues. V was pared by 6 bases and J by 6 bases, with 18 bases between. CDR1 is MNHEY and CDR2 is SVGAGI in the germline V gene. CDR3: CASRARGYQINEQFF. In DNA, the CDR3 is TGTGCCAGCAGGGCGCGGGGCTATCAGATCAATGAGCAGTTCTTC.

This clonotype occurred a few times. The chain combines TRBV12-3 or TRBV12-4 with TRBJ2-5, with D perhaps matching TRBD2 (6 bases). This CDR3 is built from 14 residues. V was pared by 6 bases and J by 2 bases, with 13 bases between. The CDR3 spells CASSPGVRQETQYF. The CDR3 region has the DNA TGTGCCAGCAGCCCGGGGGTCAGACAAGAGACCCAGTACTTC.

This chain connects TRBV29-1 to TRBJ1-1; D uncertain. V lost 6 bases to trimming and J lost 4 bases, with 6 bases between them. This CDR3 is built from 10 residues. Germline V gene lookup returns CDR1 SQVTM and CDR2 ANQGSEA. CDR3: CSVVLTEAFF. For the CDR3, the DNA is TGCAGCGTCGTACTCACTGAAGCTTTCTTT.

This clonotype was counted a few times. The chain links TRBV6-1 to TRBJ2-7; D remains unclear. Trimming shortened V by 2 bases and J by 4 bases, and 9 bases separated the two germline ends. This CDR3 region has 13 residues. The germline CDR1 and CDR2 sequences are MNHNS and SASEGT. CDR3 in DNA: TGTGCCAGCAGTGAATTTGTGGGATACGAGCAGTACTTC. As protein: CASSEFVGYEQYF.

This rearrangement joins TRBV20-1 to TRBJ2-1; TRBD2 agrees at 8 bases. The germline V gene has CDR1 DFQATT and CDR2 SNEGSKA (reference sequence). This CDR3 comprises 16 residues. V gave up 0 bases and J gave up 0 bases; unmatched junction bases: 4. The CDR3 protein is CSARDPSGGSYNEQFF. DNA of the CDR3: TGCAGTGCTAGAGATCCCAGCGGGGGCTCCTACAATGAGCAGTTCTTC.